This T cell receptor (beta chain) was obtained from a study of cytomegalovirus exposure and HLA in healthy donors. This CDR3 is built from 14 residues. Germline CDR1 and CDR2: SGHRS and YFSETQ. The trim removed 10 bases at V and 2 bases at J, leaving 10 bases unmatched. Generated by immunoSEQ multiplex PCR, the TCRdb table keeps only in-frame clones and is missing some. This sample has about 130,000 clones, with roughly 89% found just once. This sequence originates from a woman aged 18-30 years in good health and CMV-seropositive. Sequences were obtained from PBMCs. This rearrangement joins TRBV5-1 to TRBJ1-1; 8 bases fit TRBD1. The chain's CDR3 is CAGTHDRGNTEAFF. The CDR3 DNA sequence: TGCGCCGGTACACATGACAGGGGTAACACTGAAGCTTTCTTT.